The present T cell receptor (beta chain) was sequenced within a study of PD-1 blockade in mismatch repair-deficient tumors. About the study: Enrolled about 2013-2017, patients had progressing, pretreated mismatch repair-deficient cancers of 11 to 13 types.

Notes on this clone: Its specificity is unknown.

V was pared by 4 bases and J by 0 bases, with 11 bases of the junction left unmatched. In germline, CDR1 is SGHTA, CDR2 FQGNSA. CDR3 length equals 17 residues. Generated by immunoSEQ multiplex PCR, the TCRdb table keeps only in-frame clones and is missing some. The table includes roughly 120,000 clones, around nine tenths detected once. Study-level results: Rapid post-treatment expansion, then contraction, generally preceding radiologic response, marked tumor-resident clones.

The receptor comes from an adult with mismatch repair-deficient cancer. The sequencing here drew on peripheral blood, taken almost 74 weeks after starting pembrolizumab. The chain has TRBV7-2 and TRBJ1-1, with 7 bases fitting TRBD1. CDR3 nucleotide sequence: TGTGCCAGCAGCTCTACACTGTGGGGACAGCTGAACACTGAAGCTTTCTTT. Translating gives CASSSTLWGQLNTEAFF.